Listed below are T cell receptor beta chains from one sample, sequenced in a study of T cells in Graves' hyperthyroidism and ophthalmopathy. TCRdb re-called the multiplex PCR reads with MiXCR, one entry per CDR3 protein. The sample includes roughly 800,000 distinct CDR3 sequences, roughly 40% of them seen just once. Sequenced: blood. Every receptor here comes from a man between 18 and 35 years old with Graves' hyperthyroidism. Both conserved end residues are part of each CDR3. D genes are given only for firm matches. Not every row has a clone size; where given, it reads once, few, many or a size class.

size,D,V,J,CDR3,DNA
many,.,TRBV24-1,TRBJ1-1,CATSDPGLGIGAFF,TGTGCCACCAGTGACCCGGGACTGGGGATAGGAGCTTTCTTT
.,.,TRBV29-1,TRBJ1-1,CSLDGANTEAFF,TGCAGTCTTGACGGGGCGAACACTGAAGCTTTCTTT
.,.,TRBV12-5,TRBJ1-1,CASGPLGGEAFF,TGTGCTAGTGGCCCCCTAGGGGGTGAAGCTTTCTTT
few,.,TRBV5-5,TRBJ1-5,CASSLMPDNSNQPQHF,TGTGCCAGCAGCTTGATGCCAGACAATAGCAATCAGCCCCAGCATTTT
many,TRBD2,TRBV7-2,TRBJ2-5,CASSLLGLAGQETQYF,TGTGCCAGCAGCTTGTTAGGACTAGCGGGCCAAGAGACCCAGTACTTC
many,.,TRBV20-1,TRBJ1-5,CSACRDSNQPQHF,TGCAGTGCTTGTCGGGACAGCAATCAGCCCCAGCATTTT
few,.,TRBV20-1,TRBJ2-7,CSAGARATSYEQYF,TGCAGTGCAGGGGCCAGGGCGACCTCCTACGAGCAGTACTTC
few,.,TRBV2,TRBJ1-3,CASRSTPGADTSGNTIYF,TGTGCCAGCCGCTCAACCCCGGGAGCAGATACCTCTGGAAACACCATATATTTT
.,.,TRBV11-3,TRBJ2-5,CASSLAPSRTVGAQYF,TGTGCCAGCAGCTTAGCCCCTTCTAGGACAGTTGGGGCCCAGTACTTC
few,.,TRBV7-2,TRBJ2-5,CASSLYSRETQYF,TGTGCCAGCAGCTTATATTCTAGAGAGACCCAGTACTTC
few,.,TRBV4-1,TRBJ1-5,CASSQAGSGQPQHF,TGCGCCAGCAGCCAAGCGGGATCGGGCCAGCCCCAGCATTTT
.,.,TRBV5-1,TRBJ1-1,CASSLDRAENTEAFF,TGCGCCAGCAGCTTGGACAGGGCTGAGAACACTGAAGCTTTCTTT
many,TRBD1,TRBV20-1,TRBJ1-4,CSASGTGYEKLFF,TGCAGTGCCTCCGGGACAGGGTATGAAAAACTGTTTTTT
.,.,TRBV4-1,TRBJ2-6,CASSQEQGRSGANVLTF,TGCGCCAGCAGCCAAGAGCAGGGGCGCTCTGGGGCCAACGTCCTGACTTTC
few,.,TRBV7-6,TRBJ1-6,CASSPSSTGTNSALHF,TGTGCCAGCAGCCCCAGCTCTACAGGGACCAATTCAGCCCTCCACTTT
.,.,TRBV10-3,TRBJ1-5,CAVTDGGAGQPQHF,TGTGCCGTAACGGACGGAGGGGCGGGTCAGCCCCAGCATTTT
.,.,TRBV5-6,TRBJ1-6,CASSPQYTESNSPLHF,TGTGCCAGCAGTCCGCAATATACAGAATCTAATTCACCCCTCCACTTT
few,TRBD2,TRBV2,TRBJ2-5,CASSVSGLAVQETQYF,TGTGCCAGCAGTGTTTCGGGACTAGCGGTTCAAGAGACCCAGTACTTC
many,.,TRBV3-1,TRBJ1-5,CASSQDGRQPQHF,TGTGCCAGCAGCCAAGACGGGCGCCAGCCCCAGCATTTT
many,.,TRBV7-2,TRBJ2-5,CASSLSVSRGLTQYF,TGTGCCAGCAGCTTGTCGGTTTCTCGGGGGTTGACCCAGTACTTC
few,.,TRBV2,TRBJ1-5,CASSSRTEDSNQPQHF,TGTGCCAGCAGCAGCAGGACAGAGGATAGCAATCAGCCCCAGCATTTT
few,.,TRBV5-6,TRBJ2-7,CASSLGQASRYEQYF,TGTGCCAGCAGCTTGGGACAGGCCTCTCGCTACGAGCAGTACTTC
many,.,TRBV19,TRBJ1-1,CASSNYTEAFF,TGTGCCAGTAGTAACTACACTGAAGCTTTCTTT
many,TRBD1,TRBV2,TRBJ2-6,CASKGTDISGANVLTF,TGTGCCAGCAAGGGGACAGACATATCTGGGGCCAACGTCCTGACTTTC
few,TRBD2,TRBV2,TRBJ2-5,CASSVPREVRETQYF,TGTGCCAGCAGCGTACCCCGGGAGGTCCGGGAGACCCAGTACTTC
.,.,TRBV15,TRBJ2-2,CATSRERGSGELFF,TGTGCCACCAGCAGAGAAAGGGGCTCTGGGGAGCTGTTTTTT
many,TRBD1,TRBV2,TRBJ1-1,CASSARTGVTEAFF,TGTGCCAGCAGTGCCCGGACAGGGGTAACTGAAGCTTTCTTT
.,.,TRBV7-9,TRBJ1-4,CASSHPPGGFDEKLFF,TGCGCCAGCAGCCACCCCCCGGGGGGCTTCGATGAAAAACTGTTTTTT
.,.,TRBV20-1,TRBJ1-5,CSARAQGLEPQHF,TGCAGTGCTAGAGCGCAGGGGCTAGAGCCCCAGCATTTT
many,.,TRBV15,TRBJ2-2,CATEFQENTGELFF,TGTGCCACCGAGTTCCAGGAAAACACCGGGGAGCTGTTTTTT
many,.,TRBV29-1,TRBJ1-1,CSVYRVGAFF,TGCAGCGTTTACAGGGTCGGGGCTTTCTTT
.,TRBD1,TRBV2,TRBJ1-6,CASSLGQGNSPLLF,TGTGCCAGCAGCCTAGGACAGGGGAATTCACCCCTCCTCTTT
.,.,TRBV7-3,TRBJ1-1,CASSQVSGSNTEAFF,TGCGCCAGCAGCCAAGTTTCCGGATCCAACACTGAAGCTTTCTTT
few,.,TRBV7-8,TRBJ2-7,CASSSSNMPDYEQYF,TGTGCCAGCAGCTCGAGCAACATGCCCGACTACGAGCAGTACTTC
few,.,TRBV12-3/TRBV12-4,TRBJ1-3,CASSLPEGSGNTIYF,TGTGCCAGCAGTTTACCAGAGGGTTCTGGAAACACCATATATTTT
.,.,TRBV5-8,TRBJ2-7,CASSFIPRGYEQYF,TGTGCCAGCAGCTTTATACCCAGGGGCTACGAGCAGTACTTC
.,.,TRBV11-1,TRBJ2-7,CASSPTQTEQYF,TGCGCCAGCTCACCAACCCAGACCGAGCAGTACTTC
many,.,TRBV19,TRBJ1-4,CASTTLNRKTRLFF,TGTGCCAGTACAACCCTGAACAGGAAAACGAGACTGTTTTTT
.,TRBD1,TRBV20-1,TRBJ1-2,CSAVRQGGVYGYTF,TGCAGTGCTGTACGACAGGGGGGGGTATATGGCTACACCTTC
.,.,TRBV30,TRBJ1-1,CAWWGTLEAFF,TGTGCCTGGTGGGGGACCCTTGAAGCTTTCTTT
.,TRBD1,TRBV20-1,TRBJ1-2,CSARGQGFYGYTF,TGCAGTGCTAGGGGACAGGGATTCTATGGCTACACCTTC
many,.,TRBV7-8,TRBJ2-7,CATRSSALSYEQYF,TGTGCCACCAGGAGTAGCGCATTATCCTACGAGCAGTACTTC
many,.,TRBV11-2,TRBJ2-5,CASSLYGGVETQYF,TGTGCCAGCAGCTTATATGGCGGGGTAGAGACCCAGTACTTC
.,.,TRBV9,TRBJ2-7,CASSPTRRGSYEQYF,TGTGCCAGCAGCCCGACTCGGCGGGGCTCCTACGAGCAGTACTTC
many,TRBD1,TRBV10-3,TRBJ1-3,CATETGAGNTIYF,TGTGCCACAGAGACAGGGGCTGGAAACACCATATATTTT
few,.,TRBV9,TRBJ2-7,CASSVDPTSYEQYF,TGTGCCAGCAGCGTAGACCCCACCTCCTACGAGCAGTACTTC
many,.,TRBV29-1,TRBJ2-7,CSAGQKAYEQYF,TGCAGCGCCGGACAGAAAGCCTACGAGCAGTACTTC
many,TRBD1,TRBV13,TRBJ1-5,CASSLRETGDQPQHF,TGTGCCAGCAGCTTAAGGGAGACAGGGGATCAGCCCCAGCATTTT
few,TRBD1,TRBV20-1,TRBJ1-2,CSGTRDREGYTF,TGCAGTGGCACACGCGACAGGGAAGGCTACACCTTC
.,.,TRBV20-1,TRBJ2-2,CSAKLGGNTGELFF,TGCAGTGCTAAGTTAGGGGGGAACACCGGGGAGCTGTTTTTT
.,.,TRBV24-1,TRBJ2-7,CATSESGRPYEQYF,TGTGCCACCAGTGAGTCGGGACGCCCCTACGAGCAGTACTTC
.,.,TRBV5-1,TRBJ2-7,CASSLTRQGGHEQYF,TGCGCCAGCAGCCTCACGCGGCAGGGGGGCCACGAGCAGTACTTC
once,.,TRBV20-1,TRBJ1-5,CSARDRNAPHQPQHF,TGCAGTGCTAGAGATCGGAACGCGCCCCATCAGCCCCAGCATTTT
few,.,TRBV6-5,TRBJ1-4,CASSFGRINEKLFF,TGTGCCAGCAGTTTTGGACGGATTAATGAAAAACTGTTTTTT
.,TRBD2,TRBV6-5,TRBJ2-5,CASSYWAGVPAQETQYF,TGTGCCAGCAGTTACTGGGCGGGAGTCCCAGCCCAAGAGACCCAGTACTTC
.,.,TRBV12-3/TRBV12-4,TRBJ1-1,CASTIDSNIEAFF,TGTGCCAGCACCATTGACAGTAACATTGAAGCTTTCTTT
.,.,TRBV4-1,TRBJ1-4,CASSQTGPLRREKLFF,TGCGCCAGCAGCCAAACGGGACCGCTACGAAGGGAAAAACTGTTTTTT
few,.,TRBV5-1,TRBJ1-1,CASTIGPSTEAFF,TGCGCCAGCACAATAGGACCGAGCACTGAAGCTTTCTTT
many,.,TRBV11-2,TRBJ1-6,CASSLGGLTSPLHF,TGTGCCAGCAGCTTAGGAGGGTTGACTTCACCCCTCCACTTT
many,.,TRBV12-3/TRBV12-4,TRBJ2-7,CASSIDYEQYF,TGTGCCAGTAGTATTGACTACGAGCAGTACTTC